The 8 T cell receptor beta chains in this list originate from one sample, sequenced in a study of Ad26.COV2.S vaccination and SARS-CoV-2 variants. The table came from immunoSEQ multiplex PCR; TCRdb's copy has only in-frame clones and leaves some out. The sample holds about 350,000 clones, roughly 90% seen once. The treatment: 15 to 20 received Ad26.COV2.S at low or high dose, single or two shots; roughly 5 received placebo; per-sample allocation not given. All samples were drawn on day 63, counting from the first vaccine or placebo injection. Sequenced here: peripheral blood, sampled in a trial of Ad26.COV2.S vaccine versus placebo. These receptors were obtained from a person aged 18-65 years who received the Ad26.COV2.S COVID-19 vaccine or a placebo.

This clone was observed a handful of times. The chain joins TRBV4-3 to TRBJ2-7; D remains ambiguous. Trimming shortened V by 0 bases and J by 6 bases, and 6 bases separated the two germline ends. The CDR3 runs 12 residues. Per germline, CDR1 LGHNA and CDR2 YSLEER. This chain's CDR3 is CASSQDKPEQYF. The CDR3 DNA sequence: TGCGCCAGCAGCCAAGATAAACCCGAGCAGTACTTC.

DNA for the CDR3: TGTGCCAGCAGCTTAAATGGTGGGAGGTCCTACAATGAGCAGTTCTTC. Encoded protein: CASSLNGGRSYNEQFF. The chain uses TRBV7-6 and TRBJ2-1; perhaps TRBD2 as D (6 bases). The V end lost 2 bases, the J end lost 1 base, and 12 bases lay between the germline ends. This CDR3 has 16 amino acids. Germline values: CDR1 SGHVS, CDR2 FNYEAQ.

The chain has TRBV9 and TRBJ2-3; D remains unclear. The CDR3 spans 13 residues. With 3 bases removed from V and 5 bases from J, the gap between germline ends came to 10 bases. Germline V CDR1 and CDR2: SGDLS, YYNGEE. CDR3 sequence reads: CASSADGEDTQYF. CDR3 DNA sequence: TGTGCCAGCAGCGCGGACGGAGAAGATACGCAGTATTTT.

This sequence joins TRBV2 and TRBJ2-7, with unresolved D. The V end was cut by 4 bases, the J end by 7 bases, with 20 bases between. The CDR3 runs 15 residues. Germline values: CDR1 SNHLY, CDR2 FYNNEI. CDR3: CASSGSAGGVREQYF. The DNA of the CDR3 is TGTGCCAGCAGTGGGTCGGCAGGTGGGGTGAGGGAGCAGTACTTC. Drawing the rest from reference TRBV2 and TRBJ2-7, the complete variable domain is EPEVTQTPSHQVTQMGQEVILRCVPISNHLYFYWYRQILGQKVEFLVSFYNNEISEKSEIFDDQFSVERPDGSNFTLKIRSTKLEDSAMYFCASSGSAGGVREQYFGPGTRLTVT.

V and J are TRBV19 and TRBJ1-2; TRBD1 aligns across 9 bases. The CDR3 contains 16 residues. The junction had 3 bases not matched to a gene; V was cut back by 1 base and J by 0 bases. Germline V gene sequence: CDR1 LNHDA, CDR2 SQIVND (reference sequence). The CDR3 sequence is CASSIGQGEANYGYTF. CDR3 sequence (DNA): TGTGCCAGTAGTATAGGACAGGGGGAAGCTAACTATGGCTACACCTTC.

The CDR3 DNA is TGTGCCAGCAGTTCTGGACAGCTATCCTACGAGCAGTACTTC. Amino acid sequence: CASSSGQLSYEQYF. The gene calls are TRBV28 and TRBJ2-7; the D gene is possibly TRBD1 (6 bases). Trimming took off 4 bases at V and 1 base at J, with 11 bases between the two ends. Germline V gene lookup returns CDR1 MDHEN and CDR2 SYDVKM. The CDR3 is 14 residues long. The complete variable domain, with remaining parts taken from reference TRBV28 and TRBJ2-7, reads DVKVTQSSRYLVKRTGEKVFLECVQDMDHENMFWYRQDPGLGLRLIYFSYDVKMKEKGDIPEGYSVSREKKERFSLILESASTNQTSMYLCASSSGQLSYEQYFGPGTRLTVT.

The chain couples TRBV7-2 to TRBJ2-3, with TRBD1 matching 8 bases. This CDR3 region has 15 residues. Germline V gene data show CDR1 as SGHTA and CDR2 as FQGNSA. V trimming: 3 bases; J trimming: 2 bases; junction bases outside the gene matches: 4. In DNA form, the CDR3 reads TGTGCCAGCAGCTTGGACAGGGTGCACACAGATACGCAGTATTTT. Translating gives CASSLDRVHTDTQYF.

The V gene is TRBV12-3 or TRBV12-4, the J gene TRBJ1-5; 8 bases match TRBD1. After removal of 5 bases from V and 9 bases from J, the junction contained 6 bases not matched to a gene. The CDR3 totals 13 residues. The CDR3 nucleotides are TGTGCCAGCAGTGACAGGGGCTCAGGGCCCCAGCATTTT. Its translation: CASSDRGSGPQHF.